This is a list of T cell receptor beta chains from one sample in a study of OX40 agonist ivuxolimab in advanced cancers. Clones were read by immunoSEQ multiplex PCR, and TCRdb kept only the in-frame ones, dropping some. The repertoire has approximately 65,000 clones, roughly 82% of them found once; the top ten carry about 11%. Material: CD4+ or CD8+ T cells sorted from blood, obtained in a trial of the OX40 agonist ivuxolimab. The receptor set was obtained from an adult with an advanced solid tumor such as melanoma, head and neck, liver or kidney cancer. The conserved cysteine and the conserved F or W are not part of the CDR3 here. A D gene is named only where the DNA matches it firmly.

>TRBV25-1|.
ASSDTGHPGEKLF
>TRBV28|.
ASSPFYGYEQY
>TRBV27|.
ASSLGRVSSTDTQY
>TRBV28|.
ASTRGEGYQPQH
>TRBV5-6|TRBD2
ASSFLAGGTQY
>TRBV28|.
ASSFRGGTQY
>TRBV7-9|.
ASSSTDLLSNEKLF
>TRBV7-2|TRBD1
ASSLGAGTGMTEAF
>TRBV7-6|TRBD1
ASSLAPGQGDEKLF
>TRBV7-2|.
ASSPRLGTGELF
>TRBV7-7|.
ASSLVGAETQY
>TRBV18|TRBD2
ASSSEREGQETQY
>TRBV5-1|TRBD1
ASRQDRVMYNEQF
>TRBV28|.
ASSARGATNEKLF
>TRBV4-1|.
ASSQEGTRDTGELF
>TRBV5-6|.
ASSFLQGNNSPLH
>TRBV6-5|.
ASSYRRESSPLH
>TRBV19|.
ASSIDPGSGPLYNEQF
>TRBV4-2|TRBD2
ASSQTSGRNDEQF
>TRBV18|TRBD1
ASSAGQEPYEQY
>TRBV10-3|.
AISEAEETQY
>TRBV18|.
ASSPQGAGLQITQY
>TRBV28|.
ASSLGPSYATQY
>TRBV10-2|.
AVVGAQTGELF
>TRBV6-1|TRBD1
ASSGGQGDGYT
>TRBV7-2|TRBD1
ASSFGQGGDTQY
>TRBV15|.
ATSRVLGNTGELF
>TRBV7-7|.
ASSVAITDTQY
>TRBV6-6|.
ASSTFQNSPLH
>TRBV5-1|TRBD1
ASSLGGTGMYEQY
>TRBV7-9|.
ASSLGQGLHTGELF
>TRBV7-9|TRBD1
ASSPEGTGGFGRDGYT
>TRBV2|.
ASSEGGAGRDQETQY
>TRBV19|TRBD1
ASSTHDRGNTEAF
>TRBV6-1|.
ASTGGNQPQH
>TRBV29-1|.
SVGDGGRSTGELF
>TRBV7-9|.
ASSLFGRGQNQETQY
>TRBV5-1|TRBD1
ASSLYGTGDGELF
>TRBV28|.
ASSPPRQRVNTEAF
>TRBV10-3|.
AIRDGRFYGYT
>TRBV7-2|TRBD2
ASSLVPAGGGADTQY
>TRBV10-1|.
ASSESGWTDGTGELF
>TRBV30|TRBD1
AWSVGTGPSEAF
>TRBV28|.
ASSLGRNNQPQH